Each of the 5 T cell receptor beta chains below was sequenced from the same sample in a study of T cell repertoires in cytomegalovirus infection. TCRdb itself ran the reads through MiXCR, one entry per CDR3 protein. The sample has under 250,000 distinct CDR3 sequences, roughly 12% seen once. The material sequenced was PBMCs. These receptor sequences come from a human donor in good health (CMV status not recorded). Some clones in this sample may be carry-over from other donors' samples.

This clonotype appeared a few times. The CDR3 DNA reads as TGCAGCGTTGAGGGGAGTGGAGGGGGTGAAGCTTTCTTT. Protein sequence: CSVEGSGGGEAFF. The chain links TRBV29-1 to TRBJ1-1, with D perhaps matching TRBD1 (6 bases). The CDR3 runs 13 residues. Germline V CDR1 and CDR2: SQVTM, ANQGSEA. The V and J ends lost 3 bases and 7 bases respectively, with 15 bases between them.

This clonotype came up a few times. The chain recombines TRBV9 with TRBJ2-7; the D gene is possibly TRBD1 (5 bases). From germline, CDR1 is SGDLS and CDR2 YYNGEE. The CDR3 loop spans 15 amino acids. V was pared by 0 bases and J by 5 bases, with 15 bases between. The CDR3 bases are TGTGCCAGCAGCGTAGATGCAGGGCGTCAACACGAGCAGTACTTC. Translation gives CASSVDAGRQHEQYF.

This clonotype was seen repeatedly, ten times or more. This rearrangement joins TRBV7-2 to TRBJ1-2; 7 bases are a match to TRBD1. Germline CDR1 and CDR2: SGHTA and FQGNSA. The trim removed 1 base at V and 5 bases at J, leaving 10 bases unmatched. This CDR3 spans 16 amino acids. CDR3 DNA: TGTGCCAGCAGCTTAGACCACTCAGGGGGAACTTATGGCTACACCTTC. Residues: CASSLDHSGGTYGYTF. Drawing the rest from reference TRBV7-2 and TRBJ1-2, the complete variable domain is GAGVSQSPSNKVTEKGKDVELRCDPISGHTALYWYRQSLGQGLEFLIYFQGNSAPDKSGLPSDRFSAERTGGSVSTLTIQRTQQEDSAVYLCASSLDHSGGTYGYTFGSGTRLTVV.

This clonotype has a count of ten or more. The chain employs TRBV7-3 and TRBJ2-4; no reliable D call. This CDR3 has 13 residues. Germline CDR1 and CDR2: SGHTA and FQGTGA. V lost 6 bases, J lost 4 bases, and 10 bases lay in between. CDR3 DNA sequence: TGTGCCAGCAGTCCAACACGGAAAAACATTCAGTACTTC. This encodes CASSPTRKNIQYF.

This clonotype was seen at least ten times. The chain couples TRBV7-9 to TRBJ1-2; no clear D gene. Trimming took 2 bases from V and 4 from J, leaving 5 bases between them. The CDR3 is 12 residues long. From germline, CDR1 is SEHNR and CDR2 FQNEAQ (reference sequence). The chain's CDR3 is CASSLQAYGYTF. The CDR3 bases are TGTGCCAGCAGCTTACAGGCCTATGGCTACACCTTC.